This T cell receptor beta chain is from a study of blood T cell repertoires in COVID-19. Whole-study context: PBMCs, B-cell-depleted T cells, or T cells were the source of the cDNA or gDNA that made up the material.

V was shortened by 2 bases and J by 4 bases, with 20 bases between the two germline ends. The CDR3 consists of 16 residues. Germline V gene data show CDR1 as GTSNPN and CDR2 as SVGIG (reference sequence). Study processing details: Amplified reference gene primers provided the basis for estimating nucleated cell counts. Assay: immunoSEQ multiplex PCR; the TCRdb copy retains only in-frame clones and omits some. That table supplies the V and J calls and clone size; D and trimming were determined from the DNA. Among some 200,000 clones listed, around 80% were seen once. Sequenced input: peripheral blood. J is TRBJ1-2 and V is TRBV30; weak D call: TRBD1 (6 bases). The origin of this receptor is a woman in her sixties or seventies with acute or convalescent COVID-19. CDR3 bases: TGTGCCTGGAGTAAGGGCTACGGACAGATAGTCTATGGCTACACCTTC. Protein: CAWSKGYGQIVYGYTF.